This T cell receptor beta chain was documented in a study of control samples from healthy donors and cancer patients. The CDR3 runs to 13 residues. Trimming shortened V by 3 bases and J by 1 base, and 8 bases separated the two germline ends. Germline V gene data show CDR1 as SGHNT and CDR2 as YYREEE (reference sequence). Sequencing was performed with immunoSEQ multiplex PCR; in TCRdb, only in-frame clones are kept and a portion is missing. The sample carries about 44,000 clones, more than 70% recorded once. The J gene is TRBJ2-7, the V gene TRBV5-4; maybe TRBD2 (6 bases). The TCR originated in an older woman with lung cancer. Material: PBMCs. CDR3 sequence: CASSYRESYEQYF. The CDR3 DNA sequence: TGTGCCAGCAGCTACCGGGAGTCCTACGAGCAGTACTTC.